Listed here are 2 T cell receptor beta chains from one sample, sequenced in a study of T-cell reconstitution after alpha-beta-depleted transplantation in children. Library preparation (for TCRbeta) was performed with unique molecular identifiers. Using its own MiXCR run on the PCR reads, TCRdb lists one record per CDR3 protein. This table has approximately 520,000 distinct CDR3 sequences, around a third appearing once. Sequenced material: PBMCs from the stem cell graft donor, taken from the stem cell graft. These receptors were taken from a human donor who donated a stem cell graft to a child with aplastic anemia.

The chain has TRBV5-1 and TRBJ2-5; 14 bases match TRBD2. The CDR3 sequence is 18 residues long. The trim removed 3 bases at V and 8 bases at J, leaving 15 bases unmatched. CDR1 and CDR2 from the germline V gene are SGHRS and YFSETQ. The DNA of the CDR3 is TGCGCCAGCAGCTCCGGACTAGCGGGAGGCCGGCCTCAAGTTACCCAGTACTTC. Its translation: CASSSGLAGGRPQVTQYF.

The J gene is TRBJ2-5, the V gene TRBV5-6; no reliable D call. CDR1 and CDR2 from the germline V gene are SGHDT and YYEEEE. Trimming took off 7 bases at V and 2 bases at J, with 6 bases between the two ends. The CDR3 totals 11 residues. The CDR3 bases are TGTGCCAGCCAACAGCAAGAGACCCAGTACTTC. Amino acid sequence: CASQQQETQYF.